This T cell receptor (beta chain) came from a study of response to subunit inactivated influenza vaccine. TCRdb re-derived calls from the RT-PCR reads in MiXCR, one entry per CDR3 protein. The sample has around 710,000 distinct CDR3 sequences, approximately 14% seen once. This clonotype was counted only a few times. V lost 0 bases and J lost 0, with 2 bases in between. This CDR3 has 13 amino acids. The sequence was obtained from a man aged 50 to 59 who received an inactivated influenza vaccine. Sequences were derived from PBMCs from blood, sampled 14 to 15 days before vaccination. The chain recombines TRBV12-3 or TRBV12-4 with TRBJ1-1; D gene ambiguous. The CDR3 bases are TGTGCCAGCAGTTTAGCGCTGAACACTGAAGCTTTCTTT. The encoded protein is CASSLALNTEAFF.